The rows below give T cell receptor beta chains drawn from one sample of a study of cytomegalovirus exposure and HLA in healthy donors. Data came from immunoSEQ multiplex PCR; TCRdb stores just in-frame clones and leaves some out. The sample yields roughly 250,000 clones, 80% to 90% seen once. The sequenced sample consisted of PBMCs. The receptors come from a middle-aged woman in good health and CMV-seropositive. The CDR3 runs from the conserved cysteine through the conserved F or W. The D gene is left open where the match is weak. Not every row has a clone size; where given, it reads once, few, many or a size class.

clone_size,v_call,j_call,d_call,cdr3_nt,cdr3_aa
.,TRBV10-3,TRBJ2-2,TRBD1,TGTGCCATCAGAAGGACAGGGAACACCGGGGAGCTGTTTTTT,CAIRRTGNTGELFF
.,TRBV10-3,TRBJ2-1,TRBD2,TGTGCCATCAGTGGTCTAGCGGACAATGAGCAGTTCTTC,CAISGLADNEQFF
.,TRBV4-3,TRBJ2-5,.,TGCGCCAGCAGCCAAGACCCACTAGGAGGGTGGAAGACCCAGTACTTC,CASSQDPLGGWKTQYF
.,TRBV30,TRBJ2-1,TRBD2,TGTGCCTGGAGTGTCTGGCTAGCGGGAGTTAATGAGCAGTTCTTC,CAWSVWLAGVNEQFF
.,TRBV7-2,TRBJ1-1,.,TGTGCCAGCAGCTTAGACGGAGGCACTGAAGCTTTCTTT,CASSLDGGTEAFF
.,TRBV28,TRBJ2-7,.,TGTGCCAGCAGTGAGGGACTCTACTACGAGCAGTACTTC,CASSEGLYYEQYF
.,TRBV11-3,TRBJ2-7,.,TGTGCCAGCTGCAGCGGATACGAGCAGTACTTC,CASCSGYEQYF
once,TRBV10-3,TRBJ1-2,.,TGTGCCATCAGCAAAGGATCAGGGGCGAATATTAACTATGGCTACACCTTC,CAISKGSGANINYGYTF
.,TRBV28,TRBJ2-1,TRBD2,TGTGCCAGCAGCCCTACAGCGTCTAGCGGGAGCCTTGGGGTCTACAATGAGCAGTTCTTC,CASSPTASSGSLGVYNEQFF
.,TRBV27,TRBJ1-2,.,TGTGCCAGCAGTTTAAATCTCGGGGGGCTAAAGACCGGCTACACCTTC,CASSLNLGGLKTGYTF
.,TRBV7-2,TRBJ2-7,TRBD2,TGTGCCAGCAGCCGCGGACTAGCGGGAGTAAGTGAGCAGTACTTC,CASSRGLAGVSEQYF
.,TRBV9,TRBJ2-3,.,TGTGCCAGCAGCGCCCTACAGGGCCAGGCAGATACGCAGTATTTT,CASSALQGQADTQYF
.,TRBV11-3,TRBJ1-1,.,TGTGCCAGCAGCTCAAGGGGGACCATGAACACTGAAGCTTTCTTT,CASSSRGTMNTEAFF
.,TRBV28,TRBJ1-6,.,TGTGCCAGCGCCCCGGGGTCCCGACCGAGCCTTAATTCACCCCTCCACTTT,CASAPGSRPSLNSPLHF
few,TRBV30,TRBJ1-5,TRBD1,TGTGCCTGGAGTGGGCAGGGGGGTCAGCCCCAGCATTTT,CAWSGQGGQPQHF
once,TRBV13,TRBJ2-1,.,TGTGCCAGCAGCTTAGTTCGGCCCCGGACAGATAACAATGAGCAGTTCTTC,CASSLVRPRTDNNEQFF
.,TRBV4-2,TRBJ2-1,.,TGTGCCAGCAGCCAGGAACAGGGTTACAATGAGCAGTTCTTC,CASSQEQGYNEQFF
.,TRBV30,TRBJ1-2,.,TGTGCCTGGAGTGTACCAGCGGCAGGGGTGCTCGACTATGGCTACACCTTC,CAWSVPAAGVLDYGYTF
.,TRBV6-1,TRBJ2-7,TRBD1,TGTGCCAGCATCAGGACAGGGATCTACGAGCAGTACTTC,CASIRTGIYEQYF
few,TRBV5-8,TRBJ2-3,.,TGTGCCAGCAGCTTATCAGGGTTATCTTCTGATACGCAGTATTTT,CASSLSGLSSDTQYF
.,TRBV19,TRBJ1-3,.,TGTGCCAGCTCCCGGGGATCCGGAAACACCATATATTTT,CASSRGSGNTIYF
once,TRBV5-1,TRBJ2-1,TRBD1,TGCGCCAGCAGCGGAAAACAGGGGGCTGACTACAATGAGCAGTTCTTC,CASSGKQGADYNEQFF
.,TRBV7-9,TRBJ2-5,TRBD2,TGTTCCAGCAGCTTAGAGGGGGGACTAGCGGGAGAGACCCAGTACTTC,CSSSLEGGLAGETQYF
.,TRBV4-3,TRBJ1-1,TRBD1,TGCGCCAGCAGCCACCAGACAGGGGGCCCGAACACTGAAGCTTTCTTT,CASSHQTGGPNTEAFF
.,TRBV27,TRBJ1-1,TRBD1,TGTGCCAGCAGTGCCTCGACAGGGGCGAACACTGAAGCTTTCTTT,CASSASTGANTEAFF
.,TRBV2,TRBJ1-1,TRBD1,TGTGCCAGCAGTGAATGGGACAGAAACACTGAAGCTTTCTTT,CASSEWDRNTEAFF
.,TRBV11-2,TRBJ2-1,TRBD2,TGTGCCAGCAGCTTAGTTCCGCGGGAGGTGGGTTACAATGAGCAGTTCTTC,CASSLVPREVGYNEQFF
.,TRBV6-5,TRBJ2-7,TRBD2,TGTGCCAGCAGTTACAGTGTGGCTAGCGGTACTTACGAGCAGTACTTC,CASSYSVASGTYEQYF
.,TRBV2,TRBJ2-4,TRBD1,TGTGCCAGCAGCCGGACAGGGGCGGGAAACATTCAGTACTTC,CASSRTGAGNIQYF
.,TRBV9,TRBJ2-3,TRBD2,TGTGCCAGCAGCGTTAGGCTAGCGGGAGTGGGTAGCACAGATACGCAGTATTTT,CASSVRLAGVGSTDTQYF
.,TRBV30,TRBJ2-7,TRBD1,TGTGCCTCTCGGGACAGGGGTTTGTACGAGCAGTACTTC,CASRDRGLYEQYF
.,TRBV4-1,TRBJ2-1,.,TGCGCCAGCAGCCAAGGAGGTAGTTGGCTCAATGAGCAGTTCTTC,CASSQGGSWLNEQFF
.,TRBV11-1,TRBJ2-7,.,TGTGCCAGCAGCAGACAAAACTCCTACGAGCAGTACTTC,CASSRQNSYEQYF
.,TRBV7-9,TRBJ1-3,.,TGTGCCGGCCGCGCGGGTTCTGGAAACACCATATATTTT,CAGRAGSGNTIYF
.,TRBV10-3,TRBJ2-3,TRBD1,TGTGCCATCAGTGAAGGGGGCCCCACAGATACGCAGTATTTT,CAISEGGPTDTQYF
.,TRBV19,TRBJ2-1,TRBD2,TGTGCCAGTAGCCAGCTAGCGGGAGTCGATGAGCAGTTCTTC,CASSQLAGVDEQFF
.,TRBV6-5,TRBJ2-1,TRBD2,TGTGCCAGCAGTCTAGCGGGAGGTCACCGGGAGTTCTTC,CASSLAGGHREFF
.,TRBV19,TRBJ1-4,.,TGTGCCAGTAGTCTTCGACGACAGGTTTTTAATGAAAAACTGTTTTTT,CASSLRRQVFNEKLFF
.,TRBV7-2,TRBJ2-2,TRBD2,TGTGCCAGCAGCACCACTAGCGGGAGGGACGGGGAGCTGTTTTTT,CASSTTSGRDGELFF
.,TRBV7-6,TRBJ2-7,TRBD1,TGTGCCAGCAGCCTGGATCATCGACAGGGTATCCACGAGCAGTACTTC,CASSLDHRQGIHEQYF
.,TRBV5-4,TRBJ2-1,TRBD2,TGTGCCAGCAGCTTAAGCGGGAGGGCCGGTAATGAGCAGTTCTTC,CASSLSGRAGNEQFF
.,TRBV7-9,TRBJ1-2,.,TGTGCCAGCAGCCCCCCCGGAGGAAGTAACTATGGCTACACCTTC,CASSPPGGSNYGYTF
.,TRBV18,TRBJ1-4,.,TGTGCCAGCTCACCACAGCTACAGGGCGTGGAAAAACTGTTTTTT,CASSPQLQGVEKLFF
.,TRBV9,TRBJ2-7,.,TGTGCCAGCAGCCCTACGACTAGCTCCTACGAGCAGTACTTC,CASSPTTSSYEQYF
.,TRBV19,TRBJ1-4,TRBD1,TGTGCCAGTAGAAGGGACAGGGATGGGAGGGAAAAACTGTTTTTT,CASRRDRDGREKLFF
.,TRBV6-1,TRBJ1-5,.,TGTGCCAGCGAGAAGGGGCAGGGCAATCAGCCCCAGCATTTT,CASEKGQGNQPQHF
.,TRBV28,TRBJ1-3,.,TGTGCCAGCAATCAGGGGTACACCATATATTTT,CASNQGYTIYF
.,TRBV4-3,TRBJ2-5,TRBD2,TGCGCCAGCAGCCAAAGGCTAGCGGGAGTCGGGGAGACCCAGTACTTC,CASSQRLAGVGETQYF